Listed below are T cell receptor beta chains from one sample, sequenced in a study of spatial heterogeneity in lung cancer. From the 5' RACE reads, TCRdb called clonotypes with MiXCR, one entry per CDR3 protein. The sample has some 13,000 distinct CDR3 sequences, less than 4.5% seen once. Sequences were derived from lung tumor tissue, sampled at surgery. The source of these receptors is a male donor with early-stage non-small cell lung cancer. Each CDR3 is given with its conserved first and last residue. A D gene is named only where the DNA matches it firmly. Not every row has a clone size; where given, it reads once, few, many or a size class.

J: TRBJ2-4; size: many; V: TRBV20-1; D: .; DNA: TGCAGTGCTATCTTCCGGGAGCAAGGGGACATTCAGTACTTC; CDR3: CSAIFREQGDIQYF
J: TRBJ2-7; size: many; V: TRBV12-3/TRBV12-4; D: .; DNA: TGTGCCAGCAGTTTAGCGGGAGCCTACGAGCAGTACTTC; CDR3: CASSLAGAYEQYF
J: TRBJ2-3; size: few; V: TRBV10-3; D: TRBD2; DNA: TGTGCCATCAGCAGACTAGCGGGGGGCACAGATACGCAGTATTTT; CDR3: CAISRLAGGTDTQYF
J: TRBJ1-2; size: .; V: TRBV19; D: TRBD1; DNA: TGTGCCAGTAGTCCAGACAGGGGGCTTAGCGGCGACACCTTC; CDR3: CASSPDRGLSGDTF
J: TRBJ2-2; size: many; V: TRBV7-2; D: .; DNA: TGTGCCAGGGGAAGCGGAGCCAACACCGGGGAGCTGTTTTTT; CDR3: CARGSGANTGELFF
J: TRBJ2-7; size: many; V: TRBV7-2; D: .; DNA: TGTGCCAGCAGCTTAGCGGGTAGTCCGACCTACGAGCAGTACTTC; CDR3: CASSLAGSPTYEQYF
J: TRBJ1-1; size: many; V: TRBV20-1; D: .; DNA: TGCAGTGCTATAGGGCGGGGCACTGAAGCTTTCTTT; CDR3: CSAIGRGTEAFF
J: TRBJ1-2; size: many; V: TRBV20-1; D: .; DNA: TGCAGTGCATGGACAGCGAACTATGGCTACACCTTC; CDR3: CSAWTANYGYTF
J: TRBJ1-5; size: many; V: TRBV30; D: .; DNA: TGTGCCTGGAGTGTACAGGGCAATCAGCCCCAGCATTTT; CDR3: CAWSVQGNQPQHF
J: TRBJ2-1; size: many; V: TRBV19; D: .; DNA: TGTGCCAGTAGTAGGGAAGGGGCGACCTACAATGAGCAGTTCTTC; CDR3: CASSREGATYNEQFF
J: TRBJ2-5; size: many; V: TRBV5-1; D: .; DNA: TGCGCCAGCAGCTTTGGCGGGACAGAAGTTGGGACCCAGTACTTC; CDR3: CASSFGGTEVGTQYF